These T cell receptor beta chains were read from a single sample in a study of T-cell reconstitution after alpha-beta-depleted transplantation in children. MiXCR, applied by TCRdb to the PCR reads, yields one record per CDR3 protein. The sample yields approximately 350,000 distinct CDR3 sequences, more than 10% seen once. Sequencing was performed on PBMCs, taken from the stem cell graft. Source of these receptors: a human donor who donated a stem cell graft to a child with Fanconi anemia. Both conserved end residues are part of each CDR3. A D gene is named only where the DNA matches it firmly. Part of the rows lack a size; the others show once, few, many or a class for expanded clones.

>TRBJ2-3|NA|TRBV30|TRBD1
TGTGCCTGGAGTCTAGGACAGGACGGCACAGATACGCAGTATTTT
CAWSLGQDGTDTQYF
>TRBJ2-1|NA|TRBV15|TRBD2
TGTGCCACCAGCGGAGGGAGGGCGGAGCAGTTCTTC
CATSGGRAEQFF
>TRBJ2-3|NA|TRBV5-1|NA
TGCGCCAGCAGCTTTGGGGCGGATATGGCAGATACGCAGTATTTT
CASSFGADMADTQYF
>TRBJ2-7|many|TRBV6-5|TRBD2
TGTGCCAGCAGTTACAGTCCGGCTAGCGGGTCCTACGAGCAGTACTTC
CASSYSPASGSYEQYF
>TRBJ1-4|NA|TRBV4-3|TRBD1
TGCGCCAGCAGCCAAGGGGACAGAGTTGAAAAACTGTTTTTT
CASSQGDRVEKLFF
>TRBJ2-3|few|TRBV11-2|NA
TGTGCCAGCAGCCGATTTCGGGATACGCAGTATTTT
CASSRFRDTQYF
>TRBJ1-2|NA|TRBV30|NA
TGTGCCTGGAGGACTAACCCCTTCAATCGACAGACGTACTATGGCTACACCTTC
CAWRTNPFNRQTYYGYTF
>TRBJ1-3|many|TRBV12-3/TRBV12-4|NA
TGTGCCAGCAGTTTTGGGGAAACGGCTGGAAACACCATATATTTT
CASSFGETAGNTIYF
>TRBJ2-2|few|TRBV5-1|TRBD2
TGCGCCAGCAGCACCGGGACTAGCGGAAGCACCGGGGAGCTGTTTTTT
CASSTGTSGSTGELFF
>TRBJ2-1|few|TRBV6-2/TRBV6-3|TRBD2
TGTGCCAGTCAAAAAGCGGGGGGTATAACGGAGCAGTTCTTC
CASQKAGGITEQFF
>TRBJ1-5|NA|TRBV15|TRBD1
TGTGCCACCAGCAGAGATTACGGACAGGGAGGTTATAGCAATCAGCCCCAGCATTTT
CATSRDYGQGGYSNQPQHF
>TRBJ1-5|NA|TRBV20-1|TRBD1
TGCAGTGCTAGAGATTCCCTCCGTACAGGGGACCCCAATCAGCCCCAGCATTTT
CSARDSLRTGDPNQPQHF
>TRBJ2-3|few|TRBV7-2|TRBD1
TGTGCCAGCAGCTCCAGACAGGGGAGAACAGATACGCAGTATTTT
CASSSRQGRTDTQYF
>TRBJ1-1|many|TRBV11-3|NA
TGTGCCAGCAGCTTAGAAGGTGGGGACACTGAAGCTTTCTTT
CASSLEGGDTEAFF
>TRBJ1-4|few|TRBV5-6|NA
TGTGCCAGCAGCTCGCAGGGCTATAATGAAAAACTGTTTTTT
CASSSQGYNEKLFF
>TRBJ2-1|NA|TRBV12-3/TRBV12-4|NA
TGTGCCAGCAGTTTAGGGGTAGGGCCAAATGAGCAGTTCTTC
CASSLGVGPNEQFF
>TRBJ2-1|NA|TRBV7-2|TRBD2
TGTGCCAGCAGCTTATCGGGACTAACTTCGGATGAGCAGTTCTTC
CASSLSGLTSDEQFF
>TRBJ2-7|NA|TRBV27|NA
TGTGCCAGCAGTGACGCCCACGAGCAGTACTTC
CASSDAHEQYF
>TRBJ2-2|few|TRBV18|NA
TGTGCCAGCTCTCGCGGACCAGACACCGGGGAGCTGTTTTTT
CASSRGPDTGELFF
>TRBJ1-1|NA|TRBV5-1|NA
TGCGCCAGCAGCCTCACCCCGGCAACGAACACTGAAGCTTTCTTT
CASSLTPATNTEAFF
>TRBJ1-5|NA|TRBV19|NA
TGTGCCAGTAGTATACGGGGGGAAATTGGCAATCAGCCCCAGCATTTT
CASSIRGEIGNQPQHF
>TRBJ2-1|NA|TRBV5-4|NA
TGTGCCAGCAGCTTCGGCAACAATGAGCAGTTCTTC
CASSFGNNEQFF
>TRBJ2-5|many|TRBV7-7|NA
TGTGCTAGCAGCCCCTCTTGGGGGGAAGGGGAGACCCAGTACTTC
CASSPSWGEGETQYF
>TRBJ2-7|NA|TRBV2|NA
TGTGCCAGCAGCGGTTACTCGCGGGGCTACGAGCAGTACTTC
CASSGYSRGYEQYF
>TRBJ1-6|NA|TRBV9|NA
TGTGCCAGCAGAACGGGATTATCCCTTAATTCACCCCTCCACTTT
CASRTGLSLNSPLHF
>TRBJ2-1|few|TRBV6-2/TRBV6-3|TRBD2
TGTGCCAGCAGTGCCCTAGCGGGGGTATACAATGAGCAGTTCTTC
CASSALAGVYNEQFF
>TRBJ1-1|many|TRBV9|NA
TGTGCCAGCAGCCCCTGGGGTTCGAACACTGAAGCTTTCTTT
CASSPWGSNTEAFF
>TRBJ1-1|NA|TRBV20-1|TRBD1
TGCAGTGCTTACAGGGGAGGAGGCGACACTGAAGCTTTCTTT
CSAYRGGGDTEAFF
>TRBJ2-5|NA|TRBV5-1|NA
TGCGCCAGCAGCTCCGACGGCAGAGGGGAGACCCAGTACTTC
CASSSDGRGETQYF
>TRBJ2-7|NA|TRBV14|NA
TGTGCCAGCAGCCCCTTCGGCTACGAGCAGTACTTC
CASSPFGYEQYF
>TRBJ1-5|NA|TRBV19|NA
TGTGCCAGTAGTCGGACAGAGAATCAGCCCCAGCATTTT
CASSRTENQPQHF
>TRBJ2-1|many|TRBV5-5|TRBD1
TGTGCCAGCAGTCAACATGCGACAGGGAGTGAGCAGTTCTTC
CASSQHATGSEQFF
>TRBJ1-5|many|TRBV7-2|NA
TGTGCCAGCAGCTGGGGGGATCAGCCCCAGCATTTT
CASSWGDQPQHF
>TRBJ2-1|NA|TRBV3-1|NA
TGTGCCAGCAGCCACCAGGGCTACAATGAGCAGTTCTTC
CASSHQGYNEQFF
>TRBJ1-2|NA|TRBV4-1|NA
TGCGCCAGCAGCCAAGGCCCGCGGGATCGCAACTATGGCTACACCTTC
CASSQGPRDRNYGYTF
>TRBJ1-2|few|TRBV5-1|NA
TGCGCCAGCAGCTACACAGGGAAGAGGTACACCTTC
CASSYTGKRYTF
>TRBJ2-2|many|TRBV7-6|NA
TGTGCCAGCAGCTTTGAGATCAGCACCGGGGAGCTGTTTTTT
CASSFEISTGELFF
>TRBJ2-5|few|TRBV6-2/TRBV6-3|TRBD1
TGTGCCAGCAGCAACAGGGGGCTAGGCCAAGAGACCCAGTACTTC
CASSNRGLGQETQYF
>TRBJ1-1|few|TRBV4-2|TRBD1
TGTGCCAGCAGCAAGCCGGGACAGGGGGGCTCTGAAGCTTTCTTT
CASSKPGQGGSEAFF
>TRBJ2-2|NA|TRBV5-1|TRBD2
TGCGCCAGCAGCGGGACTAGTTCGAACACCGGGGAGCTGTTTTTT
CASSGTSSNTGELFF
>TRBJ2-6|NA|TRBV5-1|NA
TGCGCCAGCAGCTCTGGCAGTAACTCTGGGGCCAACGTCCTGACTTTC
CASSSGSNSGANVLTF
>TRBJ2-2|NA|TRBV5-1|NA
TGCGCCAGCAGCTTGCCGACACCGACCGGGGAGCTGTTTTTT
CASSLPTPTGELFF
>TRBJ2-2|many|TRBV7-9|NA
TGTGCCAGCAGCGGATGGGACACCAACACCGGGGAGCTGTTTTTT
CASSGWDTNTGELFF
>TRBJ2-1|NA|TRBV18|TRBD1
TGTGCCAGCTCACCACCGGTGGGACAGGGCTCCTACAATGAGCAGTTCTTC
CASSPPVGQGSYNEQFF
>TRBJ2-5|NA|TRBV20-1|TRBD2
TGCAGTGCCTGGACTAGTGAGCAGACCCAGTACTTC
CSAWTSEQTQYF
>TRBJ1-2|NA|TRBV12-3/TRBV12-4|TRBD1
TGTGCCAGCAGTCACGACAGGGGGCAGGGCTACACCTTC
CASSHDRGQGYTF